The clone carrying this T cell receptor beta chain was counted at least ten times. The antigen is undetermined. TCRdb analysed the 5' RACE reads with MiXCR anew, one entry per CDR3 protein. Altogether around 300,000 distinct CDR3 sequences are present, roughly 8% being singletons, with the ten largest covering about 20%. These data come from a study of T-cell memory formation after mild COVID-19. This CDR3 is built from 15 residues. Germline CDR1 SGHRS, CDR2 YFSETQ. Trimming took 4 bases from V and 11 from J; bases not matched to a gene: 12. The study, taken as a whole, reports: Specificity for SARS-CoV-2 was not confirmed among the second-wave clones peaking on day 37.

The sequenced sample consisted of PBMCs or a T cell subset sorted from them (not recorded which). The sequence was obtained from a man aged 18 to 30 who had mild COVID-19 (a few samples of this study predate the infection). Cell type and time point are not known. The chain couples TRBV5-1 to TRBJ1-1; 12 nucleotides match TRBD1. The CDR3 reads CASSDGPPGQGAAFF. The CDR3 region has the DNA TGCGCCAGCAGCGACGGACCACCGGGACAGGGGGCGGCTTTCTTT. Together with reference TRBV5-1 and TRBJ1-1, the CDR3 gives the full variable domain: KAGVTQTPRYLIKTRGQQVTLSCSPISGHRSVSWYQQTPGQGLQFLFEYFSETQRNKGNFPGRFSGRQFSNSRSEMNVSTLELGDSALYLCASSDGPPGQGAAFFGQGTRLTVV.